This T cell receptor (beta chain) derives from a study of shared clonotypes between healthy human individuals. The wider study: The composition of the donors was a couple of women and a few men aged 18 to 49.

Here immunoSEQ multiplex PCR was the method, and the copy in TCRdb shows in-frame clones only, minus some. The sample shows 300,000 to 400,000 clones, more than 60% of them seen only once. This CDR3 is 12 amino acids long. Germline V gene sequence: CDR1 SGHTA, CDR2 FQGNSA. Between the trimmed V and J ends, which lost 1 base and 3 bases, there was a span of 3 bases. Findings and limits, study-wide: The low donor count limited represented genetic and exposure-history diversity. Researchers sampled only blood; tissue repertoires likely differ.

Points on this clone: The antigen remains unidentified.

The sample consisted of memory CD4+ T cells sorted from blood. Documented subset: CD45RA-negative fraction. The V gene is TRBV7-2, the J gene TRBJ1-1; D ambiguous. This receptor was identified in a man in his thirties or forties in good health. The CDR3 is CASSLEYTEAFF. CDR3 nucleotide sequence: TGTGCCAGCAGCTTAGAGTACACTGAAGCTTTCTTT.